These 32 T cell receptor beta chains originate from one sample sequenced in a study of CD8 T cells in Susac syndrome (dated by TCRdb to the late 2010s). The library was produced with the immunoSEQ multiplex PCR assay. RNA was extracted using the RNeasy kit, and about 0.45 to 1 microgram was reverse transcribed with random hexamers. TCRdb ran its own pipeline on the public reads, namely fastp trimming at Q25 and MiXCR clone calling, and kept in-frame beta chains. Rows are combined by CDR3 protein, so each entry shows the most common genes and DNA. This sample comprises tens of thousands of distinct CDR3 sequences, around nine tenths of them detected only once. The ten largest clones take up 0.5% to 0.6% of the sample. The sequenced sample was CD8+ T cells from PBMCs. Every receptor here comes from a human donor with multiple sclerosis.

The V and J genes are TRBV20-1 and TRBJ2-7; 11 bases are shared with TRBD1. The germline CDR1 and CDR2 sequences are DFQATT and SNEGSKA (reference sequence). V lost 3 bases, J lost 6 bases, and 10 bases stayed unmatched. The CDR3 is made up of 15 amino acids. This chain's CDR3 is CSASLGQGDWGEQYF. The CDR3 nucleotides read TGCAGTGCTAGTTTGGGACAGGGGGATTGGGGCGAGCAGTACTTC.

The chain recombines TRBV4-2 with TRBJ1-1, with unresolved D. Germline V gene sequence: CDR1 LGHNA, CDR2 YNFKEQ. This CDR3 has 13 residues. Trimming removed 0 bases at V and 2 bases at J, with 4 bases between. This chain's CDR3 is CASSQEDNTEAFF. CDR3 bases: TGTGCCAGCAGCCAAGAAGATAACACTGAAGCTTTCTTT.

This clonotype was counted a few times. This chain uses TRBV27 with TRBJ2-1, with 7 bases fitting TRBD1. Per the germline V gene, CDR1 is MNHEY and CDR2 is SMNVEV (reference sequence). V shed 3 bases, J shed 0 bases, and the junction held 2 bases outside the gene matches. The CDR3 sequence is 15 residues long. CDR3 DNA: TGTGCCAGCAGTTTGACAGGGAGCTCCTACAATGAGCAGTTCTTC. Translating it yields CASSLTGSSYNEQFF.

This clonotype was observed a handful of times. This sequence joins TRBV27 and TRBJ2-7; TRBD1 aligns across 7 bases. V lost 2 bases, J lost 6 bases, and 7 bases stayed unmatched. This CDR3 has 14 amino acids. Germline V lookup: CDR1 MNHEY, CDR2 SMNVEV (reference sequence). CDR3 DNA: TGTGCCAGCAGTTTACTGGCAGGGGGTATCGAGCAGTACTTC. Translation: CASSLLAGGIEQYF.

The chain employs TRBV30 and TRBJ1-4; maybe TRBD1 (6 bases). The CDR3 extends over 15 amino acids. CDR1 and CDR2 from the germline V gene are GTSNPN and SVGIG (reference sequence). V shed 0 bases and J shed 0 bases, with 8 bases lying between them. In nucleotides, the CDR3 is TGTGCCTGGAGTGTCGGGACAACAACTAATGAAAAACTGTTTTTT. Translated: CAWSVGTTTNEKLFF.

The chain combines TRBV25-1 with TRBJ1-1; D is unclear. The V gene's germline CDR1 is MGHDK and CDR2 SYGVNS. V lost 1 base to trimming and J lost 8 bases, with 14 bases between them. The CDR3 is made up of 14 amino acids. The CDR3 DNA follows: TGTGCCAGCAGTGAATCGGTGGGTACCCTCGAAGCTTTCTTT. Translation gives CASSESVGTLEAFF.

The V call is TRBV7-9, the J call TRBJ2-5; 7 nucleotides agree with TRBD1. CDR1 is SEHNR, CDR2 FQNEAQ, per germline (reference sequence). The CDR3 has 13 residues. J gave up 5 bases and V 4 bases, and 4 bases lay outside the gene matches. The CDR3 bases are TGTGCCAGCAGCTACAGGGGCGGGGAGACCCAGTACTTC. Translated: CASSYRGGETQYF.

This clonotype occurred once. This chain joins TRBV6-5 and TRBJ2-7, with D perhaps assigned TRBD1 or TRBD2 (5 bases each). The germline V gene has CDR1 MNHEY and CDR2 SVGAGI. V was shortened by 0 bases and J by 4 bases, with 10 bases between the two germline ends. The CDR3 is 14 residues long. CDR3 coding DNA: TGTGCCAGCAGTTACTCTGAGGGGAGTTACGAGCAGTACTTC. Translated, it gives CASSYSEGSYEQYF.

Only one count was recorded for this clonotype. The V and J genes are TRBV5-1 and TRBJ2-7; 10 bases fit TRBD2. The CDR3 is 17 amino acids. V gave up 5 bases and J gave up 5 bases; unmatched junction bases: 16. The germline CDR1 and CDR2 sequences are SGHRS and YFSETQ. CDR3 sequence reads: CASSKLKTGLAGDEQYF. CDR3 sequence (DNA): TGCGCCAGCAGTAAACTAAAAACGGGGCTAGCGGGAGACGAGCAGTACTTC. Supplemented by reference TRBV5-1 and TRBJ2-7, the full variable domain reads KAGVTQTPRYLIKTRGQQVTLSCSPISGHRSVSWYQQTPGQGLQFLFEYFSETQRNKGNFPGRFSGRQFSNSRSEMNVSTLELGDSALYLCASSKLKTGLAGDEQYFGPGTRLTVT.

The chain couples TRBV18 to TRBJ2-5, with 7 nucleotides matching TRBD1. The CDR3 is 12 residues long. In germline, CDR1 is KGHSH, CDR2 LQKENI. The ends lost 5 bases at V and 7 bases at J; junction bases unmatched: 4. CDR3: CASSGTAATQYF. CDR3 nucleotides: TGTGCCAGCTCAGGGACAGCGGCGACCCAGTACTTC.

The J gene is TRBJ2-3, the V gene TRBV4-3; no definite D call. CDR1 is LGHNA, CDR2 YSLEER, per germline. The CDR3 contains 15 residues. V lost 1 base, J lost 2 bases, and 10 bases lay in between. CDR3 nucleotides: TGCGCCAGCAGCCAAGGGTCATCCTACACAGATACGCAGTATTTT. It translates to CASSQGSSYTDTQYF.

The rearrangement links TRBV2 to TRBJ1-2; maybe TRBD1 (6 bases). Germline V gene lookup returns CDR1 SNHLY and CDR2 FYNNEI. CDR3 size: 13 residues. V was trimmed by 8 bases and J by 4 bases, leaving 14 bases between them. CDR3 bases: TGTGCCAGCGTTGCCTGGGACACCTATGGCTACACCTTC. Its protein is CASVAWDTYGYTF.

This chain connects TRBV28 to TRBJ2-2; D ambiguous. V was cut by 5 bases and J by 7 bases, with 8 bases left in between. CDR1 is MDHEN, CDR2 SYDVKM, per germline. The CDR3 has 12 residues. Here the CDR3 DNA reads TGTGCCAGCAGTCCGGACGGCGGGGAGCTGTTTTTT. This gives the protein CASSPDGGELFF. Full variable domain (missing parts from reference TRBV28 and TRBJ2-2): DVKVTQSSRYLVKRTGEKVFLECVQDMDHENMFWYRQDPGLGLRLIYFSYDVKMKEKGDIPEGYSVSREKKERFSLILESASTNQTSMYLCASSPDGGELFFGEGSRLTVL.

J is TRBJ2-7 and V is TRBV27; a possible D gene is TRBD1 (5 bases). Germline values: CDR1 MNHEY, CDR2 SMNVEV (reference sequence). CDR3 size: 15 residues. The V end was cut by 1 base, the J end by 3 bases, with 13 bases between. The CDR3 nucleotides read TGTGCCAGCAGTTTATTCGGCCAGGGTAACTACGAGCAGTACTTC. Translated: CASSLFGQGNYEQYF.

The sample holds one count of this clonotype. The genes are TRBV10-3 and TRBJ1-2; 7 bases agree with TRBD1. The CDR3 loop spans 13 amino acids. Germline V lookup: CDR1 ENHRY, CDR2 SYGVKD. V lost 10 bases to trimming and J lost 2 bases; unmatched junction nucleotides: 7. In nucleotides, the CDR3 is TGTGCCAGCCGGACAGGTGACAACTATGGCTACACCTTC. It specifies CASRTGDNYGYTF.

The gene calls are TRBV13 and TRBJ2-7; TRBD2 matches at 9 bases. Germline V CDR1 and CDR2: PRHDT, FYEKMQ (reference sequence). The CDR3 length is 16 residues. The J segment lost 0 bases and the V segment lost 0 bases, leaving 3 bases of the junction unmatched. The CDR3 bases are TGTGCCAGCAGCTTAGGAGCGGGAGGATTCTCCTACGAGCAGTACTTC. It is translated as CASSLGAGGFSYEQYF.

The rearrangement uses TRBV9 and TRBJ2-4, with TRBD2 identical over 11 bases. Germline-derived CDR1 and CDR2 are SGDLS and YYNGEE. This CDR3 has 15 amino acids. The V segment lost 4 bases and the J segment 7 bases; nucleotides outside the gene matches: 7. The CDR3 reads CASSLLAGGQNIQYF. In nucleotides, the CDR3 is TGTGCCAGCAGCCTTTTAGCGGGGGGGCAGAACATTCAGTACTTC.

The chain uses TRBV10-2 and TRBJ1-1; D gene uncertain. The CDR3 covers 13 residues. Germline V CDR1 and CDR2: WSHSY, SAAADI. V lost 7 bases to trimming and J lost 0 bases, with 9 bases between them. CDR3 bases: TGCGCCAGCATCGGACTATTGAACACTGAAGCTTTCTTT. Encoded protein: CASIGLLNTEAFF.

The chain recombines TRBV9 with TRBJ2-7, with D uncertain. Looked up from germline, CDR1 is SGDLS and CDR2 is YYNGEE. The CDR3 is 14 residues long. Deletions cut 0 bases from V and 1 base from J, with 8 bases between. In nucleotides, the CDR3 is TGTGCCAGCAGCGTAGGGAGTACTTCCTACGAGCAGTACTTC. Protein: CASSVGSTSYEQYF.

This chain joins TRBV4-3 and TRBJ2-2; the D is unclear. The V gene lost 4 bases and the J gene lost 6 bases, with 9 bases spanning the gap. Germline V gives CDR1 LGHNA, CDR2 YSLEER. The CDR3 extends over 13 amino acids. CDR3 bases: TGCGCCAGCAGCCCCGCATTGTCCGGGGAGCTGTTTTTT. It yields the protein CASSPALSGELFF.

The chain has TRBV19 and TRBJ2-3; tentative D call: TRBD1 (6 bases). The germline gives CDR1 LNHDA, CDR2 SQIVND (reference sequence). V lost 3 bases and J lost 5, with 21 bases in between. The CDR3 length is 17 residues. In DNA form, the CDR3 reads TGTGCCAGTAGTATCGCCTCAACAGGGCTCGCTGGAGATACGCAGTATTTT. This translates into CASSIASTGLAGDTQYF.

The chain has TRBV4-1 and TRBJ2-5; D remains unclear. The CDR3 contains 14 residues. Trimming took off 1 base at V and 0 bases at J, with 6 bases between the two ends. The germline V gene has CDR1 MGHRA and CDR2 YSYEKL. Here the CDR3 DNA reads TGCGCCAGCAGCCAAGGCATAAACCAAGAGACCCAGTACTTC. Its translation is CASSQGINQETQYF.

This rearrangement joins TRBV19 to TRBJ2-1, with 9 bases identical to TRBD1. Germline values: CDR1 LNHDA, CDR2 SQIVND (reference sequence). This CDR3 is built from 15 residues. Trimming removed 5 bases from V and 4 bases from J; junction bases left unmatched: 6. The CDR3 sequence: CASSVGDRVYNEQFF. CDR3 DNA sequence: TGTGCCAGTAGTGTGGGGGACAGGGTATACAATGAGCAGTTCTTC.

This clonotype was seen only a few times. The genes are TRBV14 and TRBJ1-2; unclear D gene. This CDR3 region has 11 residues. Germline-derived CDR1 and CDR2 are SGHDN and FVKESK. V dropped 0 bases and J dropped 4 bases, with 0 bases sitting between them. DNA of the CDR3: TGTGCCAGCAGCCAAGACTATGGCTACACCTTC. It yields the protein CASSQDYGYTF.

The chain employs TRBV19 and TRBJ2-7, with D unresolved. CDR1 is LNHDA, CDR2 SQIVND, per germline (reference sequence). V was clipped by 8 bases and J by 3 bases, with 20 bases between them. The CDR3 has 15 residues. This chain's CDR3 is CASSRRPTGYYEQYF. CDR3 in DNA: TGTGCCAGTTCCCGGCGGCCCACTGGGTACTACGAGCAGTACTTC.

This clonotype was detected once. CDR3 DNA sequence: TGTGCCAGCAGCTTACGGGGCCCAATCTCCTACGAGCAGTACTTC. Amino acid sequence: CASSLRGPISYEQYF. The chain employs TRBV11-1 and TRBJ2-7; perhaps D is TRBD1 or TRBD2 (5 bases each). The V end lost 2 bases, the J end lost 0 bases, and 11 bases lay between the germline ends. The CDR3 totals 15 residues. CDR1 is SGHAT and CDR2 is FQDESV in the germline V gene (reference sequence).

The chain joins TRBV5-6 to TRBJ2-7; 13 bases align to TRBD2. The CDR3 consists of 15 residues. CDR1 is SGHDT and CDR2 is YYEEEE in the germline V gene. The V gene end was trimmed by 7 bases and the J gene end by 6 bases; junction bases not matched to a gene: 10. The CDR3 DNA reads TGTGCCAGCTCGGGACTAGCGGGGAATTCGCTCGAGCAGTACTTC. Encoded protein: CASSGLAGNSLEQYF.

The chain has TRBV11-2 and TRBJ2-1, with 10 bases lining up with TRBD1. With 5 bases clipped from V and 5 bases from J, the junction kept 3 bases outside the gene matches. Germline V gene data show CDR1 as SGHAT and CDR2 as FQNNGV. The CDR3 covers 14 residues. CDR3 DNA: TGTGCCAGCAGCATTGGACAGGGGGACAATGAGCAGTTCTTC. Its protein is CASSIGQGDNEQFF.

V is TRBV19 and J is TRBJ2-4, with TRBD2 as a possible D gene (7 bases). Germline V gives CDR1 LNHDA, CDR2 SQIVND (reference sequence). CDR3 length: 15 residues. The V end was cut by 6 bases, the J end by 9 bases, with 21 bases between. This CDR3 reads CASRSLPGGLGIQYF. The CDR3 coding sequence is TGTGCCAGTAGATCACTCCCGGGGGGCTTAGGCATTCAGTACTTC.

This sequence joins TRBV7-9 and TRBJ1-2, with 7 nucleotides matching TRBD1. J gave up 6 bases and V 5 bases, and 6 bases lay outside the gene matches. The CDR3 has 13 amino acids. Germline values: CDR1 SEHNR, CDR2 FQNEAQ (reference sequence). CDR3 protein: CASSPGQHDGYTF. The CDR3 DNA sequence: TGTGCCAGCAGCCCGGGACAGCATGATGGCTACACCTTC.

This sequence joins TRBV2 and TRBJ2-1, with TRBD1 matching 7 bases. The germline V gene has CDR1 SNHLY and CDR2 FYNNEI. Trimming took 3 bases from V and 0 from J; bases not matched to a gene: 5. The CDR3 runs to 16 residues. The CDR3 region is CASSERGLSSYNEQFF. The CDR3 DNA reads TGTGCCAGCAGTGAGAGGGGGCTGAGCTCCTACAATGAGCAGTTCTTC.

The CDR3 region has the DNA TGTGCCAGCAGCGTAAGAAGCGGGGGGGCCCACGGGGAGCTGTTTTTT. Translating it yields CASSVRSGGAHGELFF. This sequence joins TRBV9 and TRBJ2-2, with 10 nucleotides matching TRBD2. The CDR3 length is 16 residues. The V segment lost 1 base and the J segment 7 bases; nucleotides outside the gene matches: 7. The germline CDR1 and CDR2 sequences are SGDLS and YYNGEE.